The 4 T cell receptor beta chains below all came from one sample that was sequenced in a study of cytomegalovirus exposure and HLA in healthy donors. PCR employed 60 Vbeta and 13 Jbeta primers. Assay: immunoSEQ multiplex PCR; the TCRdb copy retains only in-frame clones and omits some. This sample has more than 150,000 clones; 80% to 85% occur once, and the top ten carry roughly 0.75%. The material sequenced was PBMCs. These receptors came from a woman aged 18-35 years in good health and CMV-seronegative.

The rearrangement joins TRBV28 to TRBJ2-6, with 7 bases that match TRBD1. The germline V gene encodes CDR1 MDHEN and CDR2 SYDVKM. After removal of 6 bases from V and 1 base from J, the junction contained 3 bases not matched to a gene. This CDR3 is built from 15 residues. The DNA for the CDR3 is TGTGCCAGCAGGCTACAGGGGTCTGGGGCCAACGTCCTGACTTTC. Protein sequence: CASRLQGSGANVLTF.

The chain carries TRBV7-9 and TRBJ1-1, with TRBD1 matching over 8 bases. CDR3 size: 15 residues. Losses at the gene ends were 5 bases for V and 7 bases for J; bases not matched to a gene: 12. CDR1 is SEHNR and CDR2 is FQNEAQ in the germline V gene (reference sequence). In DNA, the CDR3 is TGTGCCAGCAGCGAACACCGGACAGGGAGGGTTGAAGCTTTCTTT. Translated: CASSEHRTGRVEAFF.

The chain is built from TRBV11-2 and TRBJ1-4; D is unresolved. There are 13 residues in the CDR3. Germline-derived CDR1 and CDR2 are SGHAT and FQNNGV. V was pared by 5 bases and J by 6 bases, with 10 bases between. The CDR3 is CASSAHGHEKLFF. In DNA form, the CDR3 reads TGTGCCAGCAGCGCCCATGGGCATGAAAAACTGTTTTTT.

CDR3 in amino acids: CASSPVTSPGDTQYF. In nucleotides, the CDR3 is TGTGCCAGCTCACCGGTGACTAGCCCGGGAGATACGCAGTATTTT. This rearrangement joins TRBV18 to TRBJ2-3; TRBD2 aligns across 7 bases. CDR3 length equals 15 residues. V lost 3 bases and J lost 5; bases outside the gene matches: 8. CDR1 and CDR2 (germline): KGHSH, LQKENI.